These T cell receptor beta chains were read from a single sample in a study of PD-L1 blockade in urothelial cancer. Assay: immunoSEQ multiplex PCR; the TCRdb copy retains only in-frame clones and omits some. Of around 24,000 clones detected, roughly 84% appear once; the ten largest clones hold 1.6%. Source: PBMCs, taken around atezolizumab (anti-PD-L1) treatment. Receptors were obtained from a man in his 70s with urothelial cancer. Both conserved end residues are part of each CDR3. D genes are given only for firm matches. Where a row states a size, it is once, few, many or the class of an expanded clone; other rows omit it.

v_call	clone_size	d_call	j_call	cdr3_aa	cdr3_nt
TRBV7-2	NA	NA	TRBJ2-7	CASSLAGRSYEQYF	TGTGCCAGCAGCTTAGCGGGGAGATCCTACGAGCAGTACTTC
TRBV6-6	NA	NA	TRBJ1-5	CASSYSWLNNQPQHF	TGTGCCAGCAGTTACTCGTGGCTTAACAATCAGCCCCAGCATTTT
TRBV5-4	NA	NA	TRBJ2-3	CASSLSLADTDTQYF	TGTGCCAGCAGCTTGTCACTAGCTGACACAGATACGCAGTATTTT
TRBV10-3	NA	TRBD1	TRBJ2-5	CAISEPGTGQETQYF	TGTGCCATCAGTGAGCCTGGGACAGGGCAAGAGACCCAGTACTTC
TRBV10-3	NA	TRBD1	TRBJ1-1	CAISGLGQGANTEAFF	TGTGCCATCAGTGGTTTAGGACAGGGGGCGAACACTGAAGCTTTCTTT
TRBV19	NA	TRBD2	TRBJ2-3	CASSDGSGGVDTQYF	TGTGCCAGTAGCGATGGGAGCGGGGGCGTGGATACGCAGTATTTT
TRBV19	NA	NA	TRBJ2-2	CASRAPGTGELFF	TGTGCCAGCAGGGCGCCGGGCACCGGGGAGCTGTTTTTT
TRBV6-6	NA	NA	TRBJ1-1	CASSLGTNTEAFF	TGTGCCAGCAGCCTAGGGACAAACACTGAAGCTTTCTTT
TRBV4-3	NA	NA	TRBJ2-7	CASSQDQSGAYYEQYF	TGCGCCAGCAGCCAAGATCAGTCAGGGGCTTACTACGAGCAGTACTTC
TRBV19	NA	TRBD1	TRBJ1-5	CASSPGQGVDQPQHF	TGTGCCAGTAGCCCGGGACAGGGGGTCGATCAGCCCCAGCATTTT
TRBV11-2	NA	NA	TRBJ1-5	CASSTGISNQPQHF	TGTGCCAGCAGCACAGGGATCAGCAATCAGCCCCAGCATTTT
TRBV5-8	NA	NA	TRBJ1-1	CASSFGGMNTEAFF	TGTGCCAGCAGCTTTGGGGGCATGAACACTGAAGCTTTCTTT
TRBV7-2	NA	NA	TRBJ2-3	CASSLPSTDTQYF	TGTGCCAGCAGCTTACCTAGCACAGATACGCAGTATTTT
TRBV6-5	NA	NA	TRBJ1-4	CASSYERANEKLFF	TGTGCCAGCAGTTATGAGAGGGCTAATGAAAAACTGTTTTTT
TRBV4-2	NA	NA	TRBJ1-2	CASSQDVIQGSFRGYTF	TGTGCCAGCAGCCAAGATGTTATCCAGGGGTCCTTTCGGGGCTACACCTTC
TRBV7-8	NA	NA	TRBJ1-4	CASSLTVTNEKLFF	TGTGCCAGCAGCTTGACAGTAACTAATGAAAAACTGTTTTTT
TRBV5-5	NA	NA	TRBJ2-3	CASSPPSTDTQYF	TGTGCCAGCAGCCCCCCAAGCACAGATACGCAGTATTTT
TRBV7-2	medium-sized	TRBD1	TRBJ2-1	CASSEGQNNEQFF	TGTGCCAGCAGCGAGGGACAGAACAATGAGCAGTTCTTC
TRBV27	NA	TRBD1	TRBJ1-2	CASSLSQGAVFGYTF	TGTGCCAGCAGTTTATCTCAGGGGGCTGTCTTTGGCTACACCTTC
TRBV5-1	once	NA	TRBJ1-2	CASSDLEIGSTGYTF	TGCGCCAGCTCTGATTTGGAGATCGGCTCAACTGGCTACACCTTC
TRBV7-8	NA	TRBD1	TRBJ2-1	CASSLSRDRAYNEQFF	TGTGCCAGCAGCTTATCCCGGGACAGGGCTTACAATGAGCAGTTCTTC
TRBV4-1	few	NA	TRBJ1-2	CASSRIGGLGYTF	TGCGCCAGCAGCCGGATCGGCGGCCTGGGCTACACCTTC
TRBV4-1	NA	TRBD1	TRBJ2-7	CASSPLGQGDYEQYF	TGCGCCAGCAGCCCACTTGGACAGGGAGACTACGAGCAGTACTTC
TRBV6-1	NA	TRBD1	TRBJ1-4	CASTPDRGGFEKLFF	TGTGCCAGCACACCCGACAGGGGAGGTTTCGAAAAACTGTTTTTT
TRBV29-1	NA	NA	TRBJ1-2	CSVEDNGPEDGYTF	TGCAGCGTTGAAGATAACGGCCCCGAGGATGGCTACACCTTC
TRBV6-1	NA	TRBD1	TRBJ2-7	CASKRDREPLYEQYF	TGTGCCAGCAAGAGAGACAGGGAGCCCCTCTACGAGCAGTACTTC
TRBV5-1	NA	TRBD2	TRBJ2-5	CASTLAGIQETQYF	TGCGCCAGCACGCTAGCGGGGATACAAGAGACCCAGTACTTC
TRBV13	NA	NA	TRBJ2-3	CASSSSGTDTQYF	TGTGCCAGCAGCTCTAGTGGCACAGATACGCAGTATTTT
TRBV4-1	NA	NA	TRBJ2-3	CASSQGRATDTQYF	TGCGCCAGCAGCCAGGGGAGAGCCACAGATACGCAGTATTTT
TRBV6-5	NA	NA	TRBJ1-2	CASSLAGTAVNYGYTF	TGTGCCAGCAGTTTGGCGGGGACGGCCGTTAACTATGGCTACACCTTC
TRBV19	NA	TRBD1	TRBJ1-1	CASSSRQGETEAFF	TGTGCCAGTAGTAGTCGACAGGGGGAAACTGAAGCTTTCTTT
TRBV25-1	NA	NA	TRBJ2-1	CASSARAGSYNEQFF	TGTGCCAGCAGTGCCCGAGCGGGCTCCTACAATGAGCAGTTCTTC
TRBV6-4	NA	TRBD1	TRBJ1-4	CASSDQTGEKLFF	TGTGCCAGCAGTGACCAGACAGGGGAAAAACTGTTTTTT
TRBV28	NA	NA	TRBJ2-7	CASRNSYYEQYF	TGTGCCAGCAGGAACAGTTACTACGAGCAGTACTTC
TRBV6-1	NA	TRBD1	TRBJ2-1	CASAGTEGYNEQFF	TGTGCCAGCGCCGGGACAGAAGGTTACAATGAGCAGTTCTTC
TRBV29-1	few	NA	TRBJ1-3	CSVGGTDSGNTIYF	TGCAGCGTCGGGGGAACAGACTCTGGAAACACCATATATTTT
TRBV11-3	NA	TRBD2	TRBJ2-1	CASSQLAGGRNEQFF	TGTGCCAGCAGCCAACTAGCGGGAGGGCGGAATGAGCAGTTCTTC
TRBV7-9	NA	TRBD2	TRBJ2-7	CASSFSTSGGFSYEQYF	TGTGCCAGCAGCTTTTCGACTAGCGGGGGGTTTTCCTACGAGCAGTACTTC
TRBV14	NA	TRBD2	TRBJ2-5	CASSRTSGGLETQYF	TGTGCCAGCAGCCGGACAAGCGGGGGATTAGAGACCCAGTACTTC
TRBV19	NA	TRBD2	TRBJ2-2	CASSMGGLAGWFSTGELFF	TGTGCCAGTAGTATGGGAGGACTAGCGGGATGGTTCTCCACCGGGGAGCTGTTTTTT
TRBV5-4	NA	TRBD2	TRBJ2-7	CASSLALTSGSYEQYF	TGTGCCAGCAGCTTGGCCCTGACTAGCGGGAGCTACGAGCAGTACTTC
TRBV7-2	NA	TRBD2	TRBJ2-7	CASSLLRLAGGRSYEQYF	TGTGCCAGCAGCCTCCTAAGGCTAGCGGGAGGCCGCTCCTACGAGCAGTACTTC
TRBV7-9	NA	TRBD2	TRBJ2-7	CASSSTSGEYEQYF	TGTGCCAGCAGCTCCACTAGCGGGGAATACGAGCAGTACTTC
TRBV21-1	few	NA	TRBJ2-5	CASSKERGERLMKETQYF	TGTGCCAGCAGCAAAGAACGTGGTGAACGACTAATGAAAGAGACCCAGTACTTC
TRBV13	NA	TRBD1	TRBJ2-2	CASSFDRVGPGELFF	TGTGCCAGCAGCTTCGACAGGGTGGGGCCCGGGGAGCTGTTTTTT
TRBV10-1	few	TRBD1	TRBJ2-2	CASKLPGQGAGEEHGELFF	TGCGCCAGCAAACTACCGGGACAGGGGGCCGGAGAGGAGCACGGGGAGCTGTTTTTT
TRBV6-5	NA	NA	TRBJ2-7	CASSLLDTYEQYF	TGTGCCAGCAGCCTACTAGATACCTACGAGCAGTACTTC
TRBV28	NA	NA	TRBJ1-5	CASNFKRRVRQPQHF	TGTGCCAGCAATTTTAAACGCAGGGTAAGACAGCCCCAGCATTTT
TRBV28	NA	NA	TRBJ2-5	CASEGSQETQYF	TGTGCCAGCGAAGGGAGCCAAGAGACCCAGTACTTC
TRBV5-1	NA	NA	TRBJ2-1	CASSLELPLNEQFF	TGCGCCAGCAGCTTGGAACTCCCTCTCAATGAGCAGTTCTTC